This TCR beta chain came from a study of cytomegalovirus exposure and HLA in healthy donors. Comments on this clone: What it binds is not known.

Points from the study as a whole: The only immune exposure information that was available was CMV serostatus. Some TCR beta chains (more than 150 of them) were listed as cytomegalovirus-associated.

CDR1 and CDR2 (germline): SGDLS, YYNGEE. V dropped 6 bases and J dropped 4; count of bases not matched to a gene: 8. The CDR3 extends over 14 amino acids. The PCR had 60 Vbeta and 13 Jbeta primers. Repertoires were generated with immunoSEQ multiplex PCR, while TCRdb's copy carries only in-frame clones and drops some. The profile shows hundreds of thousands of clones, 70% to 85% of them singletons. Material: PBMCs. The TCR originated in a woman aged 60-75 years in good health and CMV-seropositive. The chain couples TRBV9 to TRBJ1-1, with 8 bases identical to TRBD1. The CDR3 region is CASTKTTGATEAFF. As DNA, the CDR3 is TGTGCCAGCACCAAAACGACAGGGGCCACTGAAGCTTTCTTT.